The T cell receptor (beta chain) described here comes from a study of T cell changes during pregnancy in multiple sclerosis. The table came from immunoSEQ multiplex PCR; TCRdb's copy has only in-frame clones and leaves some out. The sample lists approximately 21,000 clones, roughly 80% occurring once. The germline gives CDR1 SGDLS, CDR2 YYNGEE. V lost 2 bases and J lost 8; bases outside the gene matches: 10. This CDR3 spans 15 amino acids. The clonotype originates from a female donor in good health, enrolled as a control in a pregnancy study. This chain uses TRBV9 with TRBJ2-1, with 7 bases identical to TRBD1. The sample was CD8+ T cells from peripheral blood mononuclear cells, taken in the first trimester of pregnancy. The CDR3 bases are TGTGCCAGCAGCGTTGGACGCAGGGGGTACTATGAGCAGTTCTTC. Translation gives CASSVGRRGYYEQFF.